The T cell receptor beta chain described here comes from a study of persistence of HIV-infected CD4 T cells. Overlapping HIV-1 Gag 15-mer peptides at about 1 ug per peptide per mL were used. Sorting of responding CD4+ T cells relied on upregulated CD40 ligand together with CD69. V trimming: 7 bases; J trimming: 8 bases; junction bases outside the gene matches: 13. The CDR3 covers 15 residues. In germline, CDR1 is SEHNR, CDR2 FQNEAQ (reference sequence). Note on this clone: Its antigen remains unknown.

Sequencing used immunoSEQ version 4 in survey mode. Clones were read by immunoSEQ multiplex PCR, and TCRdb kept only the in-frame ones, dropping some. This table holds about 30,000 clones, 65% to 75% found once. This TCR derives from an adult man with HIV who was CMV-seropositive. The specimen comprised CD4+ T cells sorted from PBMCs after roughly 18-hour stimulation, sampled from a patient who received antiretroviral therapy. The chain links TRBV7-9 to TRBJ1-2; 10 bases map to TRBD1. The CDR3 DNA sequence: TGTGCCAGCATCCGTAGTGGGGACAGGGGTTCCGGCTACACCTTC. The encoded protein is CASIRSGDRGSGYTF.